Each of the 7 T cell receptor beta chains below was sequenced from the same sample in a study of CD8 T cells in Susac syndrome. Random hexamers primed reverse transcription of about 0.5 to 1 ug RNA. From the immunoSEQ multiplex PCR reads, TCRdb called clonotypes with MiXCR, one entry per CDR3 protein. Of about 140,000 distinct CDR3 sequences in the sample, 95% are singletons; the top ten hold roughly 0.15%. The specimen was CD4+ T cells from PBMCs. The receptors come from a human donor with Susac syndrome.

The rearrangement links TRBV27 to TRBJ1-2, with 8 bases matching TRBD1. Germline lookup yields CDR1 MNHEY and CDR2 SMNVEV (reference sequence). The V segment lost 2 bases and the J segment 5 bases; nucleotides outside the gene matches: 4. The CDR3 loop spans 14 amino acids. The CDR3 region is CASSLQQGGYGYTF. Here the CDR3 DNA reads TGTGCCAGCAGTTTACAACAGGGGGGTTATGGCTACACCTTC.

The V and J genes are TRBV20-1 and TRBJ2-2; 10 nucleotides agree with TRBD2. Losses at the gene ends were 0 bases for V and 6 bases for J; bases not matched to a gene: 4. The CDR3 totals 15 residues. Per germline, CDR1 DFQATT and CDR2 SNEGSKA (reference sequence). This CDR3 reads CSARDPSGGAGELFF. As DNA, the CDR3 is TGCAGTGCTAGAGATCCAAGCGGGGGGGCCGGGGAGCTGTTTTTT.

The chain uses TRBV4-1 and TRBJ2-1, with D unresolved. The CDR3 runs to 14 residues. Germline CDR1 and CDR2: MGHRA and YSYEKL. V was trimmed by 3 bases and J by 7 bases, leaving 13 bases between them. The CDR3 sequence is CASSHVKIPNEQFF. CDR3 DNA: TGCGCCAGCAGCCATGTCAAAATCCCTAATGAGCAGTTCTTC.

This sequence joins TRBV30 and TRBJ1-2; D is ambiguous. The V gene lost 0 bases and the J gene lost 5 bases, with 7 bases spanning the gap. The CDR3 is 12 residues long. Germline V gives CDR1 GTSNPN, CDR2 SVGIG (reference sequence). The CDR3 DNA reads as TGTGCCTGGAGTGTAGAGGCGTATGGCTACACCTTC. It is translated as CAWSVEAYGYTF.

The chain links TRBV27 to TRBJ1-5, with TRBD1 matching 9 bases. V dropped 5 bases and J dropped 4; count of bases not matched to a gene: 6. The CDR3 is 15 residues long. CDR1 and CDR2 from the germline V gene are MNHEY and SMNVEV (reference sequence). The CDR3 protein is CASSRGTGSNQPQHF. The CDR3 nucleotides read TGTGCCAGCAGTCGGGGGACAGGGTCAAATCAGCCCCAGCATTTT.

This clonotype was observed once. This chain connects TRBV11-2 to TRBJ2-7; D is possibly TRBD1 (6 bases). Germline loops: CDR1 SGHAT, CDR2 FQNNGV. V was trimmed by 3 bases and J by 2 bases, leaving 17 bases between them. There are 16 residues in the CDR3. The CDR3 here is CASSLRRDIPTYEQYF. Written as DNA, the CDR3 is TGTGCCAGCAGCTTGAGACGGGACATACCGACCTACGAGCAGTACTTC.

The rearrangement uses TRBV6-2 or TRBV6-3 and TRBJ1-2; D uncertain. The CDR3 has 11 residues. V was clipped by 7 bases and J by 9 bases, with 12 bases between them. Germline values: CDR1 MNHEY, CDR2 SVGEGT. The CDR3 bases are TGTGCCAGCAACTCTGAGGGAAGCTACACCTTC. Its protein product is CASNSEGSYTF.